A selection of T cell receptor beta chains follows, all from one sample in a study of control samples from healthy donors and cancer patients. Only in-frame clones appear in the TCRdb table, and some are missing; sequencing was by immunoSEQ multiplex PCR. Of 100,000 to 150,000 clones listed, more than 80% are singletons. The source material was blood. These receptors came from a man aged 18 to 30 in good health. CDR3s include the opening cysteine and the closing phenylalanine or tryptophan. Fields, in order: V gene, J gene, CDR3 length, clone size, D gene, CDR3 protein, CDR3 DNA. D genes are given only for firm matches. A row's size may be missing; if present it is once, few, many or a size class.

TRBV30,TRBJ1-2,13,.,.,CAWSVRGLEGYTF,TGTGCCTGGAGTGTCCGGGGGCTGGAAGGCTACACCTTC
TRBV4-1,TRBJ1-1,15,.,.,CASSQLVPGTVEAFF,TGCGCCAGCAGCCAACTCGTCCCAGGGACGGTCGAAGCTTTCTTT
TRBV6-5,TRBJ1-2,14,.,.,CASSYNPRARGYTF,TGTGCCAGCAGTTACAATCCCAGGGCGCGTGGCTACACCTTC
TRBV30,TRBJ2-2,15,.,TRBD2,CAWRTSGGLSGELFF,TGTGCCTGGAGAACTAGCGGGGGGTTAAGCGGGGAGCTGTTTTTT
TRBV10-3,TRBJ1-4,16,.,.,CAISGSPAEGGEKLFF,TGTGCCATCAGTGGGTCCCCGGCCGAGGGGGGTGAAAAACTGTTTTTT
TRBV2,TRBJ1-5,14,.,TRBD1,CASSEDRGSQPQHF,TGTGCCAGCAGTGAAGACAGGGGAAGCCAGCCCCAGCATTTT
TRBV5-1,TRBJ1-2,12,.,.,CASSSDTYGYTF,TGCGCCAGCAGCTCCGACACCTATGGCTACACCTTC
TRBV25-1,TRBJ2-5,10,.,.,CASELGTQYF,TGTGCCAGCGAGTTAGGGACCCAGTACTTC
TRBV27,TRBJ2-1,13,.,.,CASSLSLTNEQFF,TGTGCCAGCAGTTTATCGCTTACCAATGAGCAGTTCTTC
TRBV7-8,TRBJ2-1,15,once,.,CASSFGSSEYNEQFF,TGTGCCAGCAGCTTCGGGTCTAGCGAGTACAATGAGCAGTTCTTC
TRBV28,TRBJ2-7,18,.,.,CAGFRPATNNRCSYEQYF,TGTGCCGGCTTTAGACCTGCAACAAATAACCGATGCTCCTACGAGCAGTACTTC
TRBV7-2,TRBJ1-3,16,.,TRBD1,CASSQHDRGLGNTIYF,TGTGCCAGCAGCCAGCACGACAGGGGGCTTGGAAACACCATATATTTT
TRBV3-1/TRBV3-2,TRBJ2-7,13,.,.,CASSHAEAYEQYF,TGTGCCAGCAGCCACGCGGAAGCCTACGAGCAGTACTTC
TRBV28,TRBJ1-1,15,once,.,CASSFSPPTASEAFF,TGTGCCAGCAGTTTTTCCCCCCCGACCGCTTCTGAAGCTTTCTTT
TRBV9,TRBJ2-6,14,.,.,CASSVRGGANVLTF,TGTGCCAGCAGCGTAAGGGGAGGGGCCAACGTCCTGACTTTC
TRBV2,TRBJ1-1,13,few,TRBD1,CASSGQGDTEAFF,TGTGCCAGCAGTGGGCAGGGGGACACTGAAGCTTTCTTT
TRBV14,TRBJ2-7,17,.,.,CASSQEAKFLGSYEQYF,TGTGCCAGCAGCCAAGAGGCAAAGTTTCTGGGCTCCTACGAGCAGTACTTC
TRBV19,TRBJ2-3,16,.,TRBD1,CASSRADRASADTQYF,TGTGCCAGTAGTCGGGCGGACAGGGCGTCTGCAGATACGCAGTATTTT
TRBV9,TRBJ2-1,15,.,TRBD2,CASSVGAGGVNEQFF,TGTGCCAGCAGCGTAGGGGCGGGAGGGGTGAATGAGCAGTTCTTC
TRBV24-1,TRBJ2-2,15,.,.,CATPRPATNTGELFF,TGTGCCACCCCCCGGCCGGCGACGAACACCGGGGAGCTGTTTTTT
TRBV7-9,TRBJ2-1,15,.,TRBD2,CASSSGTSSGFEQFF,TGTGCCAGCAGCTCCGGGACTAGCTCCGGTTTTGAGCAGTTCTTC
TRBV12-5,TRBJ1-6,20,.,TRBD1,CASGFLVWGQGPRYNSPLHF,TGTGCTAGTGGTTTTTTGGTGTGGGGACAGGGCCCACGGTATAATTCACCCCTCCACTTT